These T cell receptor beta chains were read from a single sample in a study of cytomegalovirus exposure and HLA in healthy donors. Profiled with immunoSEQ multiplex PCR; TCRdb holds only in-frame clones, not every one. The data contain 95,000 to 150,000 clones, 66% of them singletons. The sample comprised PBMCs. Source of these receptors: a man between 18 and 29 years old in good health and CMV-seronegative. Each CDR3 is given with its conserved first and last residue. The D gene is left open where the match is weak. Where a row states a size, it is once, few, many or the class of an expanded clone; other rows omit it.

j_gene,abundance,d_gene,v_gene,CDR3nt,CDR3aa
TRBJ2-1,-,TRBD2,TRBV9,TGTGCCAGCCGCGTAGGGGTAGCGGGGGCCATCGACAATGAGCAGTTCTTC,CASRVGVAGAIDNEQFF
TRBJ2-7,-,-,TRBV30,TGTGCCTGGAGTCCTCAGGGTCCGCAGTACTTC,CAWSPQGPQYF
TRBJ2-7,-,-,TRBV2,TGTGCCAGCAGTACTGCGGACTCCTACGAGCAGTACTTC,CASSTADSYEQYF
TRBJ1-4,few,-,TRBV27,TGTGCCAGCAGTTTATCCCCCGGGGCAGGGGCGAGTGTAAAACTGTTTTTT,CASSLSPGAGASVKLFF
TRBJ2-7,few,-,TRBV30,TGTGCCTGGAGGACAGACACCTACGAGCAGTACTTC,CAWRTDTYEQYF
TRBJ2-3,-,TRBD2,TRBV28,TGTGCCAGCAGGATACCGGGAGGAAACACAGATACGCAGTATTTT,CASRIPGGNTDTQYF
TRBJ1-2,-,-,TRBV7-9,TGTGCCAGCAGCTTAAGTCCGGTTGGTCCGTATGGCTACACCTTC,CASSLSPVGPYGYTF
TRBJ1-5,-,-,TRBV27,TGTGCCAGCAGTTTCCAGGGTCAGCCCCAGCATTTT,CASSFQGQPQHF
TRBJ1-1,-,-,TRBV6-5,TGTGCCAGCAGTTACTCAACAGGCTCTGAAGCTTTCTTT,CASSYSTGSEAFF
TRBJ2-6,few,TRBD1,TRBV4-1,TGCGCCAGCAGCCAAGAGGGACAGGGGGCATCTGGGGCCAACGTCCTGACTTTC,CASSQEGQGASGANVLTF
TRBJ1-1,few,TRBD1,TRBV27,TGTGCCAGCAGTACAGGGGCGGGGACTGAAGCTTTCTTT,CASSTGAGTEAFF
TRBJ1-5,-,-,TRBV5-1,TGCGCCAGCAGCTTGAGAGGGATGGAGCCCCAGCATTTT,CASSLRGMEPQHF
TRBJ2-2,few,TRBD1,TRBV9,TGTGCCAGCAGAGAACAGGGGGCAGGAGGTACCGGGGAGCTGTTTTTT,CASREQGAGGTGELFF
TRBJ1-1,-,-,TRBV29-1,TGCAGCGTTGAAACCGAGGGTTGGAACACTGAAGCTTTCTTT,CSVETEGWNTEAFF
TRBJ2-1,-,TRBD2,TRBV6-5,TGTGCCAGCAGCCAACGACTAGCGGGGTACAATGAGCAGTTCTTC,CASSQRLAGYNEQFF
TRBJ2-5,-,TRBD2,TRBV4-3,TGCGCCAGCAGCCAAGCGACCTTGGTCGCGGGGGAGCAGTACTTC,CASSQATLVAGEQYF